This TCR beta chain was recorded in a study of shared clonotypes between healthy human individuals. Selected positively for CCR7 and CD45RO-negative, naive CD8 cells excluded terminally differentiated effector memory CD45RA+ cells. Libraries were prepared by immunoSEQ multiplex PCR; TCRdb keeps only in-frame clonotypes and omits some of them. In the table there are around 2,000,000 clones, roughly 91% of which are singletons. The V end was cut by 3 bases, the J end by 0 bases, with 20 bases between. CDR3 size: 18 residues. The V gene's germline CDR1 is SGHNT and CDR2 YYREEE (reference sequence). The receptor's source is a man between 18 and 29 years old in good health. Some clones in this sample may be carry-over from other donors' samples. J is TRBJ2-3 and V is TRBV5-4; D not certain. Sequencing was carried out using naive CD8+ T cells from PBMCs. The CDR3 spells CASSSSTATPHSTDTQYF. In DNA, the CDR3 is TGTGCCAGCAGCTCCTCTACAGCGACACCCCATAGCACAGATACGCAGTATTTT.